The 12 T cell receptor beta chains below were found in one sample sequenced in a study of T cell repertoires in cytomegalovirus infection. TCRdb passed the reads through MiXCR, listing each CDR3 protein once. Among 200,000 to 300,000 distinct CDR3 sequences, roughly 15% were seen once, and the ten largest hold 8.8%. Material: PBMCs. The receptor set was obtained from a human donor in good health (CMV status not recorded). Some clones in this sample may be carry-over from other donors' samples.

J is TRBJ2-7 and V is TRBV15, with D possibly being TRBD1 or TRBD2 (5 bases each). The CDR3 totals 14 residues. CDR1 is LNHNV and CDR2 is YYDKDF in the germline V gene (reference sequence). Trimming left V 4 bases short and J 3 bases short, with 13 bases between. The CDR3, as DNA: TGTGCCACCAGCACCCCAGGGAGCGACTACGAGCAGTACTTC. Residues: CATSTPGSDYEQYF.

The genes are TRBV6-2 or TRBV6-3 and TRBJ2-5; D unclear. The germline gives CDR1 MNHEY, CDR2 SVGEGT. The CDR3 covers 15 residues. V lost 7 bases, J lost 1 base, and 16 bases lay in between. The CDR3 sequence is CASIPVSASQETQYF. The CDR3 DNA follows: TGTGCCAGCATCCCGGTGAGCGCATCCCAAGAGACCCAGTACTTC.

This rearrangement joins TRBV2 to TRBJ2-2, with a tentative D call TRBD2 (6 bases). The ends were cut back, 6 bases at V and 4 bases at J, with 6 bases in the middle. Germline lookup yields CDR1 SNHLY and CDR2 FYNNEI. CDR3 length equals 12 residues. CDR3 bases: TGTGCCAGCAGGGGGGGCACCGGGGAGCTGTTTTTT. It encodes CASRGGTGELFF.

This clonotype was seen repeatedly, ten times or more. The chain is built from TRBV20-1 and TRBJ1-2; 8 nucleotides agree with TRBD1. With V trimmed by 1 base and J by 6 bases, 4 bases remained unmatched. The germline V gene has CDR1 DFQATT and CDR2 SNEGSKA (reference sequence). The CDR3 has 13 residues. The CDR3 DNA reads as TGCAGTGCTAGAGGGGTCAGGGGGCATGGCTACACCTTC. Translating it yields CSARGVRGHGYTF.

This clonotype was found many times. The genes are TRBV2 and TRBJ2-5; D perhaps matches TRBD2 (6 bases). This CDR3 spans 14 amino acids. CDR1 is SNHLY, CDR2 FYNNEI, per germline. Trimming took off 3 bases at V and 4 bases at J, with 12 bases between the two ends. The CDR3 DNA is TGTGCCAGCAGTGAGAATCGGGACTCAGAGACCCAGTACTTC. Protein product: CASSENRDSETQYF.

This clonotype was observed many times. The chain combines TRBV25-1 with TRBJ1-6; D is uncertain. CDR3 length: 15 amino acids. The germline gives CDR1 MGHDK, CDR2 SYGVNS. Trimming removed 3 bases at V and 7 bases at J, with 13 bases between. CDR3 sequence: CASSEPQVLNSPLHF. The CDR3 bases are TGTGCCAGCAGTGAGCCCCAGGTCCTCAATTCACCCCTCCACTTT.

This clonotype was seen a handful of times. The chain uses TRBV12-5 and TRBJ1-1; possibly TRBD1 for D (6 bases). Trimming took off 4 bases at V and 2 bases at J, with 8 bases between the two ends. CDR3 length equals 13 residues. Germline V gives CDR1 LGHNT, CDR2 FRNRAP. CDR3 residues: CASGSRGNTEAFF. DNA of the CDR3: TGTGCTAGTGGTTCCAGGGGAAACACTGAAGCTTTCTTT.

The table lists this clonotype with many counts. The chain uses TRBV7-9 and TRBJ2-1; the match to TRBD2 covers 10 bases. Germline CDR1 SEHNR, CDR2 FQNEAQ (reference sequence). With V trimmed by 5 bases and J by 3 bases, 10 bases remained unmatched. The CDR3 has 17 amino acids. The CDR3: CASSPKREGPHYNEQFF. CDR3 DNA sequence: TGTGCCAGCAGCCCCAAGCGGGAGGGCCCCCACTACAATGAGCAGTTCTTC.

The chain combines TRBV4-1 with TRBJ2-2; 7 bases are a match to TRBD1. With V trimmed by 1 base and J by 4 bases, 9 bases remained unmatched. Germline V gene sequence: CDR1 MGHRA, CDR2 YSYEKL. This CDR3 spans 17 amino acids. As DNA, the CDR3 is TGCGCCAGCAGCCAAGCAGGGGGAGTGCTAAGCACCGGGGAGCTGTTTTTT. This translates into CASSQAGGVLSTGELFF.

The chain employs TRBV10-3 and TRBJ2-7; D is unresolved. The germline V and J ends were trimmed by 0 bases and 3 bases, with 9 bases remaining between them. The CDR3 sequence is 14 residues long. CDR1 is ENHRY and CDR2 is SYGVKD in the germline V gene. DNA for the CDR3: TGTGCCATCAGTGAGTCAGTCGGCCTCTACGAGCAGTACTTC. Translating it yields CAISESVGLYEQYF.

The chain is built from TRBV20-1 and TRBJ2-5, with 7 bases aligning to TRBD2. After removal of 6 bases from V and 5 bases from J, the junction contained 6 bases not matched to a gene. This CDR3 is built from 12 residues. Germline CDR1 and CDR2: DFQATT and SNEGSKA (reference sequence). The CDR3 DNA reads TGCAGTGCCAGACATAGCGGGGAGACCCAGTACTTC. Its protein product is CSARHSGETQYF.

This clonotype was counted only a few times. The V and J genes are TRBV18 and TRBJ2-1; D gene ambiguous. Germline CDR1 and CDR2: KGHSH and LQKENI. CDR3 size: 13 residues. Trimming took off 4 bases at V and 3 bases at J, with 7 bases between the two ends. CDR3 sequence reads: CASSQGYYNEQFF. CDR3 nucleotide sequence: TGTGCCAGCTCACAGGGCTACTACAATGAGCAGTTCTTC.